This TCR beta chain was documented in a study of early stage breast cancer tumors. Study-level findings and limits: Comparing each tissue with blood distinguished tumor from normal in about 90% of the 16 patients.

Clones were read by immunoSEQ multiplex PCR, and TCRdb kept only the in-frame ones, dropping some. The sample has over 45,000 clones; around 83% are singletons. Germline V CDR1 and CDR2: SGHAT, FQNNGV. Trimming removed 5 bases from V and 7 bases from J; junction bases left unmatched: 4. The CDR3 runs to 15 residues. On this clone: No antigen is known for it.

What was sequenced was blood. The chain combines TRBV11-2 with TRBJ2-5; TRBD2 agrees at 16 bases. The receptor was derived from a person between 45 and 65 years old with breast cancer. The CDR3 here is CASSPGLAGGGTQYF. The CDR3 DNA follows: TGTGCCAGCAGCCCGGGACTAGCGGGAGGGGGGACCCAGTACTTC.